The 13 T cell receptor beta chains below come from one sample, sequenced in a study of T cell responses to AZD1222 COVID-19 vaccine. TCRdb's copy holds only in-frame clones and misses some; the assay was immunoSEQ multiplex PCR. Of tens of thousands of clones listed, about 86% are singletons. Source: peripheral blood, taken on day 0 of AZD1222 vaccination. All receptors derive from an adult in good health.

V gene TRBV10-1 combines with J gene TRBJ2-2; 7 nucleotides agree with TRBD1. The germline CDR1 and CDR2 sequences are WNHNN and SYGVQD (reference sequence). The CDR3 length is 15 residues. With V trimmed by 6 bases and J by 5 bases, 9 bases remained unmatched. DNA for the CDR3: TGCGCCAGCAGCGTTTCGACAGGGTGGACCGGGGAGCTGTTTTTT. It specifies CASSVSTGWTGELFF.

The chain couples TRBV5-1 to TRBJ2-1, with TRBD1 matching over 7 bases. V lost 4 bases to trimming and J lost 2 bases; unmatched junction nucleotides: 3. The CDR3 extends over 14 amino acids. Germline V gene data show CDR1 as SGHRS and CDR2 as YFSETQ. CDR3 DNA sequence: TGCGCCAGCAGCGGGACAGTACCCTACAATGAGCAGTTCTTC. Translation: CASSGTVPYNEQFF.

J is TRBJ1-4 and V is TRBV2, with D uncertain. The CDR3 spans 15 residues. CDR1 and CDR2 from the germline V gene are SNHLY and FYNNEI. Trimming took off 6 bases at V and 0 bases at J, with 11 bases between the two ends. As DNA, the CDR3 is TGTGCCAGCAGCAACAGAGGCTCAACTAATGAAAAACTGTTTTTT. This sequence encodes CASSNRGSTNEKLFF.

CDR3 in amino acids: CASSLAGGSTDTQYF. CDR3 DNA: TGCGCCAGCAGCTTGGCCGGGGGGAGCACAGATACGCAGTATTTT. The rearrangement joins TRBV5-1 to TRBJ2-3; 7 bases map to TRBD2. Germline-derived CDR1 and CDR2 are SGHRS and YFSETQ. J was trimmed by 0 bases and V by 0 bases; bases with no gene match: 1. The CDR3 runs 15 residues.

V is TRBV7-9 and J is TRBJ1-5, with 11 nucleotides matching TRBD1. V was clipped by 5 bases and J by 6 bases; unmatched bases: 6. There are 15 residues in the CDR3. Germline V CDR1 and CDR2: SEHNR, FQNEAQ (reference sequence). CDR3 protein: CASSHGQGARQPQHF. Here the CDR3 DNA reads TGTGCCAGCAGCCACGGACAGGGGGCTCGTCAGCCCCAGCATTTT.

This clone showed up just once. The chain couples TRBV19 to TRBJ2-2, with TRBD1 matching over 7 bases. Per germline, CDR1 LNHDA and CDR2 SQIVND (reference sequence). CDR3 size: 15 residues. With 7 bases clipped from V and 2 bases from J, the junction kept 7 bases outside the gene matches. The CDR3 DNA follows: TGTGCCAGTATTCCCGGGACAGCAAACACCGGGGAGCTGTTTTTT. Residues: CASIPGTANTGELFF.

The chain uses TRBV19 and TRBJ2-1; D possibly corresponds to TRBD1 (5 bases). Trimming cost V 8 bases and J 10 bases, with 18 bases left between them. There are 13 residues in the CDR3. CDR1 LNHDA and CDR2 SQIVND come from the germline V gene (reference sequence). Written as DNA, the CDR3 is TGTGCCAGTGGTAGCAGGGCCGGACGGGAGCAGTTCTTC. Translated, it gives CASGSRAGREQFF.

Here the CDR3 reads CASSQDGGLGNTIYF. The CDR3 DNA reads as TGCGCCAGCAGCCAAGACGGGGGGCTGGGGAACACCATATATTTT. The chain combines TRBV4-3 with TRBJ1-3; tentative D call: TRBD1 (6 bases). Germline-derived CDR1 and CDR2 are LGHNA and YSLEER. CDR3 length: 15 amino acids. Between the trimmed V and J ends, which lost 0 bases and 7 bases, there was a span of 13 bases.

The rearrangement joins TRBV6-5 to TRBJ1-1; D is ambiguous. V lost 6 bases, J lost 1 base, and 9 bases lay in between. Germline values: CDR1 MNHEY, CDR2 SVGAGI. This CDR3 contains 13 residues. The CDR3 bases are TGTGCCAGCAGCGGCCCTTCGAACACTGAAGCTTTCTTT. It translates to CASSGPSNTEAFF.

This clone was detected a few times. Other DNA sequences in this sample translate to the same CDR3. The rearrangement uses TRBV7-2 and TRBJ2-3; D is unclear. This CDR3 is built from 14 residues. Looked up from germline, CDR1 is SGHTA and CDR2 is FQGNSA. The V end lost 5 bases, the J end lost 0 bases, and 9 bases lay between the germline ends. The CDR3 protein is CASSPGASTDTQYF. For the CDR3, the DNA is TGTGCCAGCAGCCCCGGTGCTAGCACAGATACGCAGTATTTT.

The chain uses TRBV4-1 and TRBJ2-1; 7 bases map to TRBD2. Germline assignment: CDR1 MGHRA and CDR2 YSYEKL. J lost 10 bases, V lost 2 bases, and 2 bases had no gene match. This CDR3 contains 12 residues. CDR3 sequence reads: CASSQISGEQFF. The DNA of the CDR3 is TGCGCCAGCAGCCAAATTAGCGGGGAGCAGTTCTTC.

This chain uses TRBV30 with TRBJ1-2; D unresolved. CDR1 and CDR2 (germline): GTSNPN, SVGIG (reference sequence). The germline V and J ends were trimmed by 0 bases and 4 bases, with 9 bases remaining between them. CDR3 length: 13 residues. The CDR3 DNA follows: TGTGCCTGGAGTGTAGAGCCCATCTATGGCTACACCTTC. Amino acids: CAWSVEPIYGYTF.

The chain joins TRBV29-1 to TRBJ2-1, with D possibly matching TRBD1 (6 bases). V dropped 6 bases and J dropped 4 bases, with 16 bases sitting between them. Per the germline V gene, CDR1 is SQVTM and CDR2 is ANQGSEA. This CDR3 region has 14 residues. CDR3: CSVEHRQAYNEQFF. The CDR3 bases are TGCAGCGTGGAACACCGACAGGCTTACAATGAGCAGTTCTTC.